The 32 T cell receptor beta chains below come from one sample, sequenced in a study of blood T cell repertoires in COVID-19. Profiling relied on immunoSEQ multiplex PCR, and the TCRdb table lists in-frame clones only, not all of them. The sample holds roughly 50,000 clones, about nine tenths seen once. Sequenced material: peripheral blood. All receptors come from a man between 65 and 85 years old with acute or convalescent COVID-19.

This chain uses TRBV2 with TRBJ1-2, with D unclear. The CDR3 covers 11 residues. From germline, CDR1 is SNHLY and CDR2 FYNNEI. Deletions cut 8 bases from V and 4 bases from J, with 8 bases between. The CDR3 region is CASSGFYGYTF. The DNA of the CDR3 is TGTGCCAGCTCAGGATTCTATGGCTACACCTTC.

The chain couples TRBV6-5 to TRBJ1-6; TRBD1 aligns across 7 bases. Germline V gene data show CDR1 as MNHEY and CDR2 as SVGAGI. CDR3 length: 14 residues. V lost 5 bases and J lost 8; bases outside the gene matches: 6. CDR3 region: CASSLRGVDSPLHF. For the CDR3, the DNA is TGTGCCAGCAGTCTCAGGGGGGTTGATTCACCCCTCCACTTT.

This chain joins TRBV10-3 and TRBJ2-7, with 9 bases fitting TRBD2. Trimming cost V 9 bases and J 1 base; bases outside gene matches: 7. CDR3 size: 14 residues. Germline lookup yields CDR1 ENHRY and CDR2 SYGVKD. Written as DNA, the CDR3 is TGTGCCATAAGCCGAACTAGCGGGTCCTACGAGCAGTACTTC. Protein: CAISRTSGSYEQYF.

The rearrangement links TRBV12-5 to TRBJ1-2; unclear D gene. V was shortened by 7 bases and J by 5 bases, with 14 bases between the two germline ends. CDR1 and CDR2 from the germline V gene are LGHNT and FRNRAP. The CDR3 has 13 residues. The CDR3 reads CASAGLGPYGYTF. The CDR3 nucleotides are TGTGCTAGTGCGGGTCTTGGCCCTTATGGCTACACCTTC.

The J gene is TRBJ1-3, the V gene TRBV18; 10 bases line up with TRBD1. Germline V gene lookup returns CDR1 KGHSH and CDR2 LQKENI. The CDR3 sequence is 16 residues long. With 1 base clipped from V and 9 bases from J, the junction kept 9 bases outside the gene matches. The CDR3 here is CASSPLSGTGAATIYF. Here the CDR3 DNA reads TGTGCCAGCTCACCACTCTCCGGGACAGGGGCTGCCACCATATATTTT.

The chain joins TRBV7-9 to TRBJ2-5; 8 nucleotides match TRBD2. After removal of 3 bases from V and 3 bases from J, the junction contained 0 bases not matched to a gene. The CDR3 consists of 13 residues. Germline assignment: CDR1 SEHNR and CDR2 FQNEAQ (reference sequence). CDR3 bases: TGTGCCAGCAGCTTTAGCGGGGAAGAGACCCAGTACTTC. It translates to CASSFSGEETQYF.

This clone was seen once. The CDR3, as DNA: TGTGCCAGTAGTAACCGACAGGGACGAAATGAAAAACTGTTTTTT. Protein: CASSNRQGRNEKLFF. The V and J genes are TRBV19 and TRBJ1-4, with TRBD1 matching 7 bases. With V trimmed by 4 bases and J by 5 bases, 7 bases remained unmatched. Per germline, CDR1 LNHDA and CDR2 SQIVND (reference sequence). This CDR3 contains 15 residues.

The CDR3 reads CASSSQRQGSVSTNYGYTF. The CDR3 DNA reads as TGTGCCAGCAGTTCACAGAGACAGGGAAGTGTCTCTACTAACTATGGCTACACCTTC. This chain joins TRBV27 and TRBJ1-2; TRBD1 aligns across 7 bases. The CDR3 sequence is 19 residues long. Germline V CDR1 and CDR2: MNHEY, SMNVEV (reference sequence). V trimming: 4 bases; J trimming: 0 bases; junction bases outside the gene matches: 17.

This clone occurred a few times. The chain carries TRBV24-1 and TRBJ1-1; tentative D call: TRBD1 (5 bases). CDR3 size: 13 residues. CDR1 is KGHDR, CDR2 SFDVKD, per germline. V gave up 8 bases and J gave up 4 bases, with 13 bases separating them. CDR3 coding DNA: TGTGCCACCAAAGACAGAGGTTCCACTGAAGCTTTCTTT. Its protein is CATKDRGSTEAFF.

This chain uses TRBV10-3 with TRBJ1-2, with D unresolved. The CDR3 contains 17 residues. Germline loops: CDR1 ENHRY, CDR2 SYGVKD. The V gene lost 7 bases and the J gene lost 2 bases, with 23 bases spanning the gap. CDR3 amino acids: CAITPQEPPAGNYGYTF. The CDR3 region has the DNA TGTGCCATCACCCCCCAGGAACCACCGGCAGGAAACTATGGCTACACCTTC.

V usage is TRBV6-7 and J usage is TRBJ1-4; D gene ambiguous. TRBV6-7 is annotated as an ORF whose role is uncertain. The CDR3 is 20 amino acids. With 0 bases removed from V and 8 bases from J, the gap between germline ends came to 28 bases. CDR3 in DNA: TGTGCCAGCAGTTACTCGTCATTATGCGGGTGCGGGGTTCTTAAGGAAAAACTGTTTTTT. Translation: CASSYSSLCGCGVLKEKLFF.

This chain links TRBV7-2 with TRBJ1-2; 8 bases agree with TRBD1. Germline values: CDR1 SGHTA, CDR2 FQGNSA. The CDR3 is 16 amino acids. Trimming cost V 1 base and J 8 bases; bases outside gene matches: 12. The CDR3 DNA reads TGTGCCAGCAGCTTAGGACAGGGGCTGGGGCTTGAGGGCTACACCTTC. Translation: CASSLGQGLGLEGYTF.

This sequence joins TRBV10-3 and TRBJ2-7; 11 bases line up with TRBD2. The CDR3 is 16 amino acids. Germline values: CDR1 ENHRY, CDR2 SYGVKD. Trimming cost V 0 bases and J 4 bases; bases outside gene matches: 5. The CDR3 DNA reads as TGTGCCATCAGTGAGTCGGGGACTAGCGGTGGTTACGAGCAGTACTTC. It codes for CAISESGTSGGYEQYF.

The J gene is TRBJ2-1, the V gene TRBV7-2; TRBD1 agrees at 8 bases. V lost 5 bases to trimming and J lost 8 bases; unmatched junction nucleotides: 8. Germline V CDR1 and CDR2: SGHTA, FQGNSA. The CDR3 has 14 amino acids. The CDR3 is CASSPNRQGHEQFF. The CDR3 region has the DNA TGTGCCAGCAGCCCAAATCGACAGGGGCATGAGCAGTTCTTC.

The chain employs TRBV2 and TRBJ2-1; 10 nucleotides align to TRBD1. There are 14 residues in the CDR3. V was clipped by 7 bases and J by 4 bases; unmatched bases: 4. The germline CDR1 and CDR2 sequences are SNHLY and FYNNEI. CDR3 sequence (DNA): TGTGCCAGCATTCGGGACAGGGGTTACAATGAGCAGTTCTTC. Its translation: CASIRDRGYNEQFF.

V usage is TRBV5-1 and J usage is TRBJ2-2; TRBD2 matches 8 bases. CDR1 and CDR2 from the germline V gene are SGHRS and YFSETQ. The CDR3 has 15 amino acids. The ends lost 3 bases at V and 6 bases at J; junction bases unmatched: 7. The CDR3 here is CASSWAVAGSGELFF. The CDR3 DNA sequence: TGCGCCAGCAGCTGGGCCGTAGCGGGGTCCGGGGAGCTGTTTTTT.

The genes are TRBV7-9 and TRBJ1-4; 7 positions agree with TRBD1. Losses at the gene ends were 1 base for V and 4 bases for J; bases not matched to a gene: 0. Germline V gene lookup returns CDR1 SEHNR and CDR2 FQNEAQ (reference sequence). CDR3 length: 14 amino acids. In nucleotides, the CDR3 is TGTGCCAGCAGCTTAGGGGACAGTAATGAAAAACTGTTTTTT. Translating gives CASSLGDSNEKLFF.

The chain carries TRBV28 and TRBJ2-7; 9 nucleotides match TRBD1. Losses at the gene ends were 5 bases for V and 1 base for J; bases not matched to a gene: 3. This CDR3 contains 14 residues. Per the germline V gene, CDR1 is MDHEN and CDR2 is SYDVKM. CDR3 region: CASSRDRVSYEQYF. CDR3 nucleotides: TGTGCCAGCAGTCGGGACAGGGTTTCCTACGAGCAGTACTTC. Based on the CDR3 plus reference TRBV28 and TRBJ2-7, the full variable domain is DVKVTQSSRYLVKRTGEKVFLECVQDMDHENMFWYRQDPGLGLRLIYFSYDVKMKEKGDIPEGYSVSREKKERFSLILESASTNQTSMYLCASSRDRVSYEQYFGPGTRLTVT.

The chain combines TRBV4-3 with TRBJ2-2, with 9 positions matching TRBD1. This CDR3 has 17 residues. J was trimmed by 0 bases and V by 0 bases; bases with no gene match: 2. The germline V gene has CDR1 LGHNA and CDR2 YSLEER. The CDR3 loop reads CASSQDRQGANTGELFF. As DNA, the CDR3 is TGCGCCAGCAGCCAAGATCGACAGGGGGCGAACACCGGGGAGCTGTTTTTT.

V gene TRBV24-1 combines with J gene TRBJ1-6; 8 bases match TRBD1. V lost 5 bases, J lost 9 bases, and 2 bases stayed unmatched. Germline CDR1 KGHDR, CDR2 SFDVKD. The length of the CDR3 is 13 residues. The CDR3 here is CATSVTGGSPLHF. CDR3 coding DNA: TGTGCCACCAGTGTAACAGGGGGTTCACCCCTCCACTTT.

This clone was found once. This chain connects TRBV13 to TRBJ1-1; no reliable D call. The CDR3 loop spans 16 amino acids. CDR1 and CDR2 (germline): PRHDT, FYEKMQ (reference sequence). Trimming removed 5 bases at V and 0 bases at J, with 16 bases between. CDR3 DNA: TGTGCCAGCAGCACCCCGGGAAACCCGATGAACACTGAAGCTTTCTTT. It is translated as CASSTPGNPMNTEAFF.

The V call is TRBV6-4, the J call TRBJ2-3; D is undetermined. Per the germline V gene, CDR1 is MRHNA and CDR2 is SNTAGT. V was cut by 4 bases and J by 4 bases, with 9 bases left in between. This CDR3 spans 13 amino acids. The CDR3 region has the DNA TGTGCCAGCAGTGCCCAATTGTCAGATACGCAGTATTTT. Its protein product is CASSAQLSDTQYF.

This sequence joins TRBV9 and TRBJ2-2; no firm D call. V lost 4 bases to trimming and J lost 0 bases, with 7 bases between them. The CDR3 length is 14 residues. Germline V gene lookup returns CDR1 SGDLS and CDR2 YYNGEE. Written as DNA, the CDR3 is TGTGCCAGCAGCCCCCAGACGAACACCGGGGAGCTGTTTTTT. Amino acid sequence: CASSPQTNTGELFF.

This clone was counted a single time. This chain uses TRBV18 with TRBJ2-7; the D gene is possibly TRBD2 (6 bases). Germline V lookup: CDR1 KGHSH, CDR2 LQKENI. The CDR3 is 17 amino acids. V lost 3 bases to trimming and J lost 0 bases, with 18 bases between them. This chain's CDR3 is CASSPNDLGGHSYEQYF. In DNA, the CDR3 is TGTGCCAGCTCACCGAACGACCTGGGAGGCCACTCCTACGAGCAGTACTTC.

The rearrangement links TRBV6-2 or TRBV6-3 to TRBJ1-4; 7 nucleotides line up with TRBD1. The CDR3 spans 18 residues. Looked up from germline, CDR1 is MNHEY and CDR2 is SVGEGT. Trimming removed 4 bases from V and 0 bases from J; junction bases left unmatched: 11. Here the CDR3 DNA reads TGTGCCAGCAGTTTTCTCCGGGGACAGAGCGCAACTAATGAAAAACTGTTTTTT. Residues: CASSFLRGQSATNEKLFF.

The chain has TRBV12-5 and TRBJ2-3; no reliable D call. The CDR3 spans 12 residues. The V and J ends lost 4 bases and 5 bases respectively, with 7 bases between them. The germline V gene encodes CDR1 LGHNT and CDR2 FRNRAP. The CDR3 DNA reads TGTGCTAGTGGTTCTGAGGTAGATACGCAGTATTTT. It is translated as CASGSEVDTQYF.

Only one count was recorded for this clone. Other DNA sequences in this sample translate to the same CDR3. The genes are TRBV2 and TRBJ1-5, with 11 positions matching TRBD1. Germline lookup yields CDR1 SNHLY and CDR2 FYNNEI. The CDR3 covers 14 residues. Trimming cost V 6 bases and J 5 bases; bases outside gene matches: 3. CDR3 nucleotides: TGTGCCAGCAGGCCGGGACAGGGGGATCAGCCCCAGCATTTT. This sequence encodes CASRPGQGDQPQHF.

The chain joins TRBV28 to TRBJ1-5; D is possibly TRBD1 (6 bases). The germline V gene has CDR1 MDHEN and CDR2 SYDVKM. V was shortened by 5 bases and J by 3 bases, with 14 bases between the two germline ends. The CDR3 is 15 residues long. The CDR3 DNA reads as TGTGCCAGCAGTCCATCTACAGGGCTCAATCAGCCCCAGCATTTT. It translates to CASSPSTGLNQPQHF.

This chain uses TRBV9 with TRBJ2-2; TRBD2 is a possible D gene (5 bases). Germline V gives CDR1 SGDLS, CDR2 YYNGEE. CDR3 length equals 16 residues. Between the trimmed V and J ends, which lost 6 bases and 1 base, there was a span of 16 bases. This chain's CDR3 is CASTRAGFGNTGELFF. CDR3 nucleotides: TGTGCCAGCACCCGGGCGGGTTTTGGGAACACCGGGGAGCTGTTTTTT.

This clone was recorded once. The genes are TRBV5-6 and TRBJ2-6; 7 bases are shared with TRBD1. After removal of 4 bases from V and 2 bases from J, the junction contained 3 bases not matched to a gene. The CDR3 contains 15 residues. Germline loops: CDR1 SGHDT, CDR2 YYEEEE. Here the CDR3 reads CASSHGTAGANVLTF. The CDR3 bases are TGTGCCAGCAGCCATGGGACAGCTGGGGCCAACGTCCTGACTTTC. The full variable domain, completed using reference TRBV5-6 and TRBJ2-6, is DAGVTQSPTHLIKTRGQQVTLRCSPKSGHDTVSWYQQALGQGPQFIFQYYEEEERQRGNFPDRFSGHQFPNYSSELNVNALLLGDSALYLCASSHGTAGANVLTFGAGSRLTVL.

The J gene is TRBJ1-4, the V gene TRBV5-1, with D perhaps matching TRBD1 (6 bases). Looked up from germline, CDR1 is SGHRS and CDR2 is YFSETQ. The V end was cut by 2 bases, the J end by 5 bases, with 10 bases between. This CDR3 region has 14 residues. CDR3 DNA sequence: TGCGCCAGCAGCTTTGGGGACAAGAATGAAAAACTGTTTTTT. Residues: CASSFGDKNEKLFF. Based on the CDR3 plus reference TRBV5-1 and TRBJ1-4, the full variable domain is KAGVTQTPRYLIKTRGQQVTLSCSPISGHRSVSWYQQTPGQGLQFLFEYFSETQRNKGNFPGRFSGRQFSNSRSEMNVSTLELGDSALYLCASSFGDKNEKLFFGSGTQLSVL.

This chain links TRBV6-2 or TRBV6-3 with TRBJ1-1; D uncertain. This CDR3 is 17 amino acids long. Germline V gene lookup returns CDR1 MNHEY and CDR2 SVGEGT. V was trimmed by 2 bases and J by 1 base, leaving 17 bases between them. CDR3 bases: TGTGCCAGCAGTTACCCCAGTTCTACGGGGAAGAACACTGAAGCTTTCTTT. It codes for CASSYPSSTGKNTEAFF.